One T cell receptor beta chain is described in this entry. Its antigen is currently unknown. PCR amplification relied on 60 Vbeta primers (plus 13 Jbeta primers). Sequencing was performed with immunoSEQ multiplex PCR; in TCRdb, only in-frame clones are kept and a portion is missing. The repertoire holds about 140,000 clones, with approximately 86% as singletons. This sample stems from a study of cytomegalovirus exposure and HLA in healthy donors. Whole-study findings and limits: Some segments of the V type, notably TRBV6-2 and TRBV6-3, were excluded as indistinguishable.

V lost 7 bases to trimming and J lost 2 bases, with 14 bases between them. The germline gives CDR1 SNHLY, CDR2 FYNNEI. The CDR3 has 14 residues. The rearrangement links TRBV2 to TRBJ1-2; no reliable D call. Sequences were obtained from PBMCs. This sequence originates from a woman aged 40-49 years in good health and CMV-seronegative. This chain's CDR3 is CASTLTRSNYGYTF. DNA for the CDR3: TGTGCCAGCACCTTAACCCGGTCAAACTATGGCTACACCTTC.